This is a list of T cell receptor beta chains from one sample in a study of blood T cell repertoires in COVID-19. The assay was immunoSEQ multiplex PCR, and TCRdb's table has in-frame clones only and misses some. The sample includes roughly 300,000 clones, roughly 87% of them seen just once. Sequenced sample: PBMCs or T cells enriched from blood (not recorded which). These receptor sequences come from a woman in her twenties or thirties who had recovered from COVID-19. Both conserved end residues are part of each CDR3. Fields, in order: J gene, D gene, clone size, V gene, CDR3 DNA, CDR3 protein. The D gene is left open where the match is weak. Where a row states a size, it is once, few, many or the class of an expanded clone; other rows omit it.

TRBJ2-5 TRBD2 NA TRBV7-2 TGTGCCAGCAGCTATCTAGCGGGGGTAGTGGAGACCCAGTACTTC CASSYLAGVVETQYF
TRBJ2-7 NA NA TRBV4-3 TGCGCCAGCAGCCAGGGGCGGACAGCCTACGAGCAGTACTTC CASSQGRTAYEQYF
TRBJ2-7 TRBD1 NA TRBV18 TGTGCCAGCTCACCAGACGGGGACAGACGACTCTACGAGCAGTACTTC CASSPDGDRRLYEQYF
TRBJ2-5 TRBD1 NA TRBV28 TGTGCCAGCAGTCCGTACTCCTATGGTCAGGGGGAAGTGATAGAGACCCAGTACTTC CASSPYSYGQGEVIETQYF
TRBJ2-3 TRBD2 NA TRBV4-3 TGCGCCAGCAGCTCCCGACTAGCGGGGACAGATACGCAGTATTTT CASSSRLAGTDTQYF
TRBJ2-3 TRBD2 once TRBV28 TGTGCCAGCGCCTATAGCGGGGGGGCGGGAACAGATACGCAGTATTTT CASAYSGGAGTDTQYF
TRBJ2-2 TRBD1 NA TRBV5-1 TGCGCCAGCAGCTGGGGACAGGGTCAGAACACCGGGGAGCTGTTTTTT CASSWGQGQNTGELFF
TRBJ2-7 TRBD1 NA TRBV5-1 TGCGCCAGCAGCTTAGGACAGGGGACGGCCGAGCAGTACTTC CASSLGQGTAEQYF
TRBJ1-6 NA NA TRBV27 TGTGCCATCCCCCGGGGGGAGAGCTCCTATAATTCACCCCTCCACTTT CAIPRGESSYNSPLHF
TRBJ1-3 TRBD1 NA TRBV5-6 TGTGCCAGCAGCTTACAGGGGAACACCATATATTTT CASSLQGNTIYF
TRBJ2-7 NA NA TRBV30 TGTGCCTGGAGTCCCTCCCAACCCGGACAGATCAAGCAGTACTTC CAWSPSQPGQIKQYF
TRBJ2-2 NA NA TRBV10-3 TGTGCCATCAGTGAAGCCAGGGACACCGGGGAGCTGTTTTTT CAISEARDTGELFF
TRBJ2-1 TRBD1 NA TRBV6-5 TGTGCCAGCAGTTATGCAGGGGGCAATGAGCAGTTCTTC CASSYAGGNEQFF
TRBJ2-5 TRBD1 once TRBV7-2 TGTGCCAGCAGCTGGTTTGTAGGACAGGGAGGAGAGACCCAGTACTTC CASSWFVGQGGETQYF
TRBJ1-2 NA NA TRBV28 TGTGCCAGCAGTCACCCCCCCAGTAATGGCTACACCTTC CASSHPPSNGYTF
TRBJ1-5 NA NA TRBV18 TGTGCCAGCTCAGCCCAGGGTACAGCGAATCAGCCCCAGCATTTT CASSAQGTANQPQHF
TRBJ2-2 NA NA TRBV7-2 TGTGCCAGCTCCTTCGGTTGGAACACCGGGGAGCTGTTTTTT CASSFGWNTGELFF
TRBJ2-2 NA NA TRBV10-3 TGTGCCATCAGTGAGGGCAGGGATGGCGGGGAGCTGTTTTTT CAISEGRDGGELFF
TRBJ1-3 TRBD1 NA TRBV7-8 TGTGCCAGCAGCTTACTGGGACAGGGAGGAAACACCATATATTTT CASSLLGQGGNTIYF
TRBJ2-1 NA NA TRBV18 TGTGCCAGCTCACCCCCCACTGCTAACTACAATGAGCAGTTCTTC CASSPPTANYNEQFF
TRBJ1-2 NA NA TRBV28 TGTGCCAGCGGATCCTTCGGGGGGAAGTATGGCTACACCTTC CASGSFGGKYGYTF
TRBJ2-1 NA NA TRBV7-8 TGTGCCAGCAGCTTAGCGGGGAGGAACAATGAGCAGTTCTTC CASSLAGRNNEQFF
TRBJ1-1 NA NA TRBV5-4 TGTGCCAGCAGCCTTGGAATTGCCGAGGCTGAAGCTTTCTTT CASSLGIAEAEAFF
TRBJ1-4 NA few TRBV2 TGTGCCAGCATAGGGGTCGGCGAGCGGGGGAACGAAAAACTGTTTTTT CASIGVGERGNEKLFF
TRBJ1-1 NA NA TRBV2 TGTGCCAGCAGTGAAATAACGGGAAAGGTCGTGAACACTGAAGCTTTCTTT CASSEITGKVVNTEAFF
TRBJ1-1 TRBD1 NA TRBV18 TGTGCCAGCTCTCGGGGACAGGCTAACACTGAAGCTTTCTTT CASSRGQANTEAFF
TRBJ1-5 TRBD1 once TRBV24-1 TGTGCCACCTACCGCCCCCGGGACAGCTCTTTCAATCAGCCCCAGCATTTT CATYRPRDSSFNQPQHF
TRBJ1-1 NA NA TRBV10-3 TGTGCCATCAGTGGACAGGATACTGAAGCTTTCTTT CAISGQDTEAFF
TRBJ1-6 NA NA TRBV7-9 TGTGCCAGCAGCCCCGGAGGGGCGGGCTCACCCCTCCACTTT CASSPGGAGSPLHF